Sequencing of this T cell receptor beta chain was carried out in a study of a mutant IDH1 vaccine in newly diagnosed glioma. TCRdb's copy holds only in-frame clones and misses some; the assay was immunoSEQ multiplex PCR. This table holds 45,000 to 65,000 clones, almost 65% found once. This clone has a handful of counts. Its antigen is not identified. Noted time point: week 47, end of study. In every dose of vaccine, 300 ug of mutant IDH1 20-mer peptide was given alongside topical imiquimod. All eight of the vaccinations patients received fell in weeks 1, 3, 5, 7, 11, 15, 19 and 23. Per germline, CDR1 MNHNS and CDR2 SASEGT. V gave up 6 bases and J gave up 9 bases, with 18 bases separating them. The CDR3 is 14 amino acids.

This chain connects TRBV6-1 to TRBJ1-5; tentative D call: TRBD1 (5 bases). This receptor was obtained from a man aged 40-49 years with glioma. Some clones in this sample may be carry-over from other donors' samples. Sequencing used peripheral blood mononuclear cells (PBMCs), obtained from a glioma patient whose treatment included an IDH1 peptide vaccine. CDR3 sequence reads: CASRGDVLGGPQHF. For the CDR3, the DNA is TGTGCCAGCAGGGGGGACGTCTTGGGCGGGCCCCAGCATTTT.